Presented here are 22 T cell receptor beta chains from one specimen sequenced in a study of CD8 T cells in Susac syndrome. When the RNA was reverse transcribed, random hexamers were used with an input of about 0.5 to 1 ug. TCRdb reprocessed the immunoSEQ multiplex PCR reads via MiXCR and lists one record per CDR3 protein. The profile covers 200,000 to 250,000 distinct CDR3 sequences, with 95% appearing a single time and 0.095% taken by the ten largest. The sequenced sample consisted of CD4+ T cells from PBMCs. The receptors originated from a human donor with multiple sclerosis.

This clonotype occurred once. The gene calls are TRBV12-3 or TRBV12-4 and TRBJ1-5; TRBD1 matches 8 bases. This CDR3 region has 15 residues. V trimming: 5 bases; J trimming: 4 bases; junction bases outside the gene matches: 7. CDR3 in DNA: TGTGCCAGCAGTCCTTGGCGGACAGGGAATCAGCCCCAGCATTTT. Its protein is CASSPWRTGNQPQHF.

This clonotype was seen only a few times. The chain recombines TRBV27 with TRBJ2-5; 7 positions match TRBD2. V lost 2 bases, J lost 5 bases, and 2 bases stayed unmatched. The V gene's germline CDR1 is MNHEY and CDR2 SMNVEV (reference sequence). This CDR3 spans 13 amino acids. CDR3 DNA sequence: TGTGCCAGCAGTTTAGAGGGAGGGGAGACCCAGTACTTC. Translating it yields CASSLEGGETQYF.

The rearrangement links TRBV14 to TRBJ1-1; D call uncertain. CDR1 is SGHDN and CDR2 is FVKESK in the germline V gene. Trimming took off 2 bases at V and 0 bases at J, with 4 bases between the two ends. The CDR3 length is 13 residues. This CDR3 reads CASSQQLNTEAFF. CDR3 coding DNA: TGTGCCAGCAGCCAACAACTGAACACTGAAGCTTTCTTT.

The chain has TRBV9 and TRBJ2-5; D may be TRBD1 (5 bases). The CDR3 consists of 13 residues. The V end lost 4 bases, the J end lost 5 bases, and 12 bases lay between the germline ends. The germline CDR1 and CDR2 sequences are SGDLS and YYNGEE. The CDR3 sequence: CASSIDSLETQYF. DNA for the CDR3: TGTGCCAGCAGCATAGACAGCCTCGAGACCCAGTACTTC.

V usage is TRBV29-1 and J usage is TRBJ1-1; D gene unclear. Trimming took off 0 bases at V and 4 bases at J, with 6 bases between the two ends. Germline CDR1 and CDR2: SQVTM and ANQGSEA. This CDR3 comprises 12 residues. CDR3 nucleotide sequence: TGCAGCGTTGAAGATCTGTCCACTGAAGCTTTCTTT. Translation: CSVEDLSTEAFF.

This sequence joins TRBV29-1 and TRBJ2-3; no definite D call. The germline V gene has CDR1 SQVTM and CDR2 ANQGSEA. V lost 0 bases and J 7 bases, leaving 14 bases between the germline ends. The CDR3 is made up of 14 amino acids. In DNA, the CDR3 is TGCAGCGTTGAAGATCTTGGTTGGGCGAATACGCAGTATTTT. Amino acid sequence: CSVEDLGWANTQYF.

This chain joins TRBV19 and TRBJ1-6; tentative D call: TRBD1 (5 bases). V was clipped by 3 bases and J by 7 bases, with 10 bases between them. The CDR3 is 14 amino acids. Germline V CDR1 and CDR2: LNHDA, SQIVND (reference sequence). Here the CDR3 DNA reads TGTGCCAGTAGTATGGGACCGCTAAATTCACCCCTCCACTTT. Amino acids: CASSMGPLNSPLHF.

The chain is built from TRBV5-1 and TRBJ2-4; TRBD1 is a possible D gene (6 bases). The CDR3 totals 14 residues. The germline gives CDR1 SGHRS, CDR2 YFSETQ. Deletions cut 0 bases from V and 8 bases from J, with 12 bases between. The CDR3 here is CASSLARGFDIQYF. The CDR3 nucleotides read TGCGCCAGCAGCTTGGCCAGGGGCTTTGACATTCAGTACTTC. The full variable domain, rest sourced from reference TRBV5-1 and TRBJ2-4, is KAGVTQTPRYLIKTRGQQVTLSCSPISGHRSVSWYQQTPGQGLQFLFEYFSETQRNKGNFPGRFSGRQFSNSRSEMNVSTLELGDSALYLCASSLARGFDIQYFGAGTRLSVL.

The chain links TRBV29-1 to TRBJ1-1; 9 bases match TRBD1. V was pared by 7 bases and J by 11 bases, with 14 bases of the junction left unmatched. This CDR3 is 13 amino acids long. CDR1 SQVTM and CDR2 ANQGSEA come from the germline V gene. CDR3 region: CSAMSGQGREAFF. The CDR3 nucleotides are TGCAGCGCTATGTCGGGACAGGGTCGAGAGGCTTTCTTT.

The J gene is TRBJ2-3, the V gene TRBV12-3 or TRBV12-4; the match to TRBD2 covers 7 bases. After removal of 3 bases from V and 0 bases from J, the junction contained 6 bases not matched to a gene. The CDR3 is made up of 16 amino acids. The CDR3 reads CASSLSLAASTDTQYF. As DNA, the CDR3 is TGTGCCAGCAGTTTGTCGCTAGCGGCGAGCACAGATACGCAGTATTTT.

This clonotype came up once. The V gene is TRBV3-1, the J gene TRBJ2-2; TRBD2 matches 8 bases. Germline V gene lookup returns CDR1 LGHDT and CDR2 YNNKEL (reference sequence). This CDR3 is 14 amino acids long. V lost 4 bases and J lost 6; bases outside the gene matches: 4. The CDR3 bases are TGTGCCAGCAGCCTCTCGGGGGGGGCCGGGGAGCTGTTTTTT. This translates into CASSLSGGAGELFF.

This chain links TRBV5-4 with TRBJ1-2; no clear D gene. The CDR3 has 14 residues. Trimming removed 0 bases from V and 2 bases from J, with 8 bases in between. Germline loops: CDR1 SGHNT, CDR2 YYREEE (reference sequence). The DNA for the CDR3 is TGTGCCAGCAGCTTGGAGGGAGCGAACTATGGCTACACCTTC. Its protein product is CASSLEGANYGYTF.

The rearrangement uses TRBV20-1 and TRBJ2-3; D is possibly TRBD2 (6 bases). V shed 2 bases and J shed 1 base, with 10 bases lying between them. Germline values: CDR1 DFQATT, CDR2 SNEGSKA (reference sequence). The CDR3 length is 14 residues. The CDR3 nucleotides are TGCAGTGCTAGATCGGGGGTTGGCACAGATACGCAGTATTTT. Translating gives CSARSGVGTDTQYF.

The rearrangement links TRBV3-1 to TRBJ1-2; the D is unclear. V lost 5 bases to trimming and J lost 9 bases, with 10 bases between them. CDR1 is LGHDT, CDR2 YNNKEL, per germline (reference sequence). The CDR3 is 11 residues long. The CDR3 sequence: CASSWEASYTF. In DNA form, the CDR3 reads TGTGCCAGCAGCTGGGAGGCTAGCTACACCTTC.

The chain recombines TRBV29-1 with TRBJ2-5; D gene uncertain. The CDR3 is made up of 14 amino acids. CDR1 SQVTM and CDR2 ANQGSEA come from the germline V gene. V was shortened by 7 bases and J by 1 base, with 16 bases between the two germline ends. DNA of the CDR3: TGCAGCGCCCGACTTAGGGCGGCCCAAGAGACCCAGTACTTC. This codes for CSARLRAAQETQYF.

The rearrangement links TRBV5-1 to TRBJ2-2; 10 nucleotides agree with TRBD2. With 2 bases clipped from V and 5 bases from J, the junction kept 6 bases outside the gene matches. Germline assignment: CDR1 SGHRS and CDR2 YFSETQ. The CDR3 has 16 amino acids. The CDR3 region has the DNA TGCGCCAGCAGCTTAATTCCGGGACTAGCGACCGGGGAGCTGTTTTTT. This translates into CASSLIPGLATGELFF.

This clonotype was seen once. The chain joins TRBV9 to TRBJ2-3, with D perhaps matching TRBD2 (6 bases). The germline CDR1 and CDR2 sequences are SGDLS and YYNGEE. The length of the CDR3 is 16 residues. With 0 bases removed from V and 1 base from J, the gap between germline ends came to 12 bases. CDR3 residues: CASSVGFSGRTDTQYF. CDR3 in DNA: TGTGCCAGCAGCGTAGGTTTTAGCGGCCGCACAGATACGCAGTATTTT.

The chain has TRBV27 and TRBJ1-6; 8 nucleotides match TRBD1. The CDR3 runs 14 residues. Germline CDR1 MNHEY, CDR2 SMNVEV (reference sequence). The ends lost 8 bases at V and 5 bases at J; junction bases unmatched: 5. CDR3 DNA sequence: TGTGCCAGCCAGAACAGGGGGAATAATTCACCCCTCCACTTT. Translation gives CASQNRGNNSPLHF.

The chain recombines TRBV12-3 or TRBV12-4 with TRBJ2-3, with D perhaps assigned TRBD1 or TRBD2 (5 bases each). Trimming left V 7 bases short and J 2 bases short, with 19 bases between. The CDR3 is made up of 16 amino acids. The CDR3 bases are TGTGCCAGCACCGGGACCCTCCCCACCTACACAGATACGCAGTATTTT. This gives the protein CASTGTLPTYTDTQYF.

This sequence joins TRBV2 and TRBJ2-7, with D possibly matching TRBD2 (6 bases). The CDR3 runs 12 residues. The germline gives CDR1 SNHLY, CDR2 FYNNEI. The V gene lost 7 bases and the J gene lost 6 bases, with 13 bases spanning the gap. CDR3: CASKRGTLEQYF. For the CDR3, the DNA is TGTGCCAGCAAACGCGGGACGCTCGAGCAGTACTTC.

The chain recombines TRBV29-1 with TRBJ1-1, with D possibly being TRBD1 (6 bases). V lost 3 bases and J lost 2, with 16 bases in between. The CDR3 loop spans 15 amino acids. Per the germline V gene, CDR1 is SQVTM and CDR2 is ANQGSEA. In nucleotides, the CDR3 is TGCAGCGTTGAGGTCGACAGGCGATTAAACACTGAAGCTTTCTTT. It is translated as CSVEVDRRLNTEAFF.

The chain has TRBV30 and TRBJ2-7; TRBD1 matches at 10 bases. In germline, CDR1 is GTSNPN, CDR2 SVGIG (reference sequence). The CDR3 loop spans 13 amino acids. Losses at the gene ends were 5 bases for V and 5 bases for J; bases not matched to a gene: 6. The CDR3 bases are TGTGCCTGGGGGACAGGGGCAGGCGACGAGCAGTACTTC. It codes for CAWGTGAGDEQYF. Together with reference TRBV30 and TRBJ2-7, the CDR3 gives the full variable domain: SQTIHQWPATLVQPVGSPLSLECTVEGTSNPNLYWYRQAAGRGLQLLFYSVGIGQISSEVPQNLSASRPQDRQFILSSKKLLLSDSGFYLCAWGTGAGDEQYFGPGTRLTVT.